These T cell receptor beta chains were read from a single sample in a study of T cells after yellow fever vaccination. A single record per CDR3 protein comes from TCRdb applying MiXCR to the 5' RACE reads. This table holds a few hundred thousand distinct CDR3 sequences, around 4.9% found once. This material consisted of CD4+ T cells sorted from PBMCs, taken on the day of the yellow fever booster vaccination. All receptors come from a man younger than 30 who received the YFV17D yellow fever vaccine. The CDR3 runs from the conserved cysteine through the conserved F or W. The order of the fields is clone size, CDR3 length, D gene, J gene, V gene, CDR3 DNA, CDR3 protein. D genes are given only for firm matches. Expanded clones get a size class; other rows say once, few or many, or leave the size out.

size: many; length: 15; D: .; J: TRBJ2-3; V: TRBV5-1; DNA: TGCGCCAGCAGCTTGGCGGGTCAGGGATTAGATACGCAGTATTTT; CDR3: CASSLAGQGLDTQYF
size: many; length: 12; D: .; J: TRBJ2-5; V: TRBV28; DNA: TGTGCCAGCAGTTTAATGCGGGAGACCCAGTACTTC; CDR3: CASSLMRETQYF
size: .; length: 15; D: .; J: TRBJ1-4; V: TRBV7-9; DNA: TGTGCCAGCAGCAACTTTCGGGTCGGTAGTGAAAAACTGTTTTTT; CDR3: CASSNFRVGSEKLFF
size: medium-sized; length: 11; D: TRBD1; J: TRBJ2-1; V: TRBV29-1; DNA: TGCAGCACGGGACAGGACAATGAGCAGTTCTTC; CDR3: CSTGQDNEQFF
size: few; length: 14; D: TRBD2; J: TRBJ2-3; V: TRBV20-1; DNA: TGCAGTGCTAGAGAAGGGAGCGGGGTTGATACGCAGTATTTT; CDR3: CSAREGSGVDTQYF
size: few; length: 12; D: .; J: TRBJ1-1; V: TRBV29-1; DNA: TGCAGCGTTGACAAAACGCGAACTGAAGCTTTCTTT; CDR3: CSVDKTRTEAFF
size: few; length: 14; D: .; J: TRBJ2-5; V: TRBV4-1; DNA: TGCGCCAGCCGCCCCGGTGGGCCTTTTGGTCCCCAGTACTTC; CDR3: CASRPGGPFGPQYF
size: .; length: 14; D: .; J: TRBJ1-1; V: TRBV5-1; DNA: TGCGCCAGCAGCTTGACGACAGAGTACACTGAAGCTTTCTTT; CDR3: CASSLTTEYTEAFF
size: few; length: 14; D: .; J: TRBJ1-6; V: TRBV5-1; DNA: TGCGCCAGCAGCTCTAAGGCCGATAATTCACCCCTCCACTTT; CDR3: CASSSKADNSPLHF
size: few; length: 16; D: .; J: TRBJ1-4; V: TRBV6-2/TRBV6-3; DNA: TGTGCCAGCAGCCTTACAGGATTTGGAACTAATGAAAAACTGTTTTTT; CDR3: CASSLTGFGTNEKLFF
size: .; length: 14; D: TRBD1; J: TRBJ1-5; V: TRBV6-2/TRBV6-3; DNA: TGTGCCAGCAGAGGGACAGGGAATAGCCAGCCCCAGCATTTT; CDR3: CASRGTGNSQPQHF
size: many; length: 14; D: TRBD1; J: TRBJ2-3; V: TRBV5-1; DNA: TGTGCCAGCAGCTTGGGACAGGGGTCAGATACGCAGTATTTT; CDR3: CASSLGQGSDTQYF
size: .; length: 13; D: .; J: TRBJ2-5; V: TRBV7-9; DNA: TGTGCCAGCAGCGCCCCAGGGATGGAGACCCAGTACTTC; CDR3: CASSAPGMETQYF
size: few; length: 15; D: .; J: TRBJ1-3; V: TRBV5-1; DNA: TGCGCCAGCAGCTTGGGTCAGAGCTCTGGAAACACCATATATTTT; CDR3: CASSLGQSSGNTIYF
size: few; length: 18; D: .; J: TRBJ1-3; V: TRBV15; DNA: TGTGCCACTATAAGAGCCGGAGTAGGTGGCTCCGGGGGAAACACCATATATTTT; CDR3: CATIRAGVGGSGGNTIYF
size: few; length: 14; D: .; J: TRBJ2-7; V: TRBV12-3/TRBV12-4; DNA: TGTGCCAGCAGACCCGGGACAAATAAGGACGAGCAGTACTTC; CDR3: CASRPGTNKDEQYF
size: .; length: 17; D: .; J: TRBJ2-3; V: TRBV24-1; DNA: TGTGCCACCAGTGATAACACTAAGGGTTTATTCACAGATACGCAGTATTTT; CDR3: CATSDNTKGLFTDTQYF
size: .; length: 12; D: TRBD1; J: TRBJ2-7; V: TRBV29-1; DNA: TGCAGCGTTCGTGAGGACAGGCACGAGCAGTACTTC; CDR3: CSVREDRHEQYF
size: few; length: 14; D: .; J: TRBJ1-6; V: TRBV7-6; DNA: TGTGCCAGCAGCTTACAACCCGGGGACTCACCCCTCCACTTT; CDR3: CASSLQPGDSPLHF
size: many; length: 14; D: .; J: TRBJ2-1; V: TRBV28; DNA: TGTGCCAGCAGTCCAGAGTCCTACTACAATGAGCAGTTCTTC; CDR3: CASSPESYYNEQFF
size: .; length: 16; D: .; J: TRBJ1-6; V: TRBV4-3; DNA: TGCGCCAGCAGCCAAGGGCACGAGGGCATGAAGACACCCCTCCACTTT; CDR3: CASSQGHEGMKTPLHF
size: few; length: 12; D: .; J: TRBJ1-1; V: TRBV28; DNA: TGTGCCAGCAGCGCGCGGGAGCAAGGAGCTTTCTTT; CDR3: CASSAREQGAFF
size: few; length: 16; D: .; J: TRBJ2-2; V: TRBV24-1; DNA: TGTGCCACCAGTGATTCAGGGCCCCCCAACACCGGGGAGCTGTTTTTT; CDR3: CATSDSGPPNTGELFF
size: medium-sized; length: 15; D: TRBD2; J: TRBJ2-1; V: TRBV11-2; DNA: TGTGCCAGCAGCCACAGCGGGGGCCCCGTCCGGGGAGGGTTCTTC; CDR3: CASSHSGGPVRGGFF
size: .; length: 15; D: .; J: TRBJ2-1; V: TRBV7-8; DNA: TGTGCCAGCAGTCACTCCTCCGGGGAGGGGGTTGAGCAGTTATTC; CDR3: CASSHSSGEGVEQLF
size: few; length: 16; D: .; J: TRBJ1-6; V: TRBV18; DNA: TGTGCCAGCTCCCCGTCCAGCCTGTCTAGAAATTCACCCCTCCACTTT; CDR3: CASSPSSLSRNSPLHF
size: .; length: 18; D: TRBD2; J: TRBJ2-1; V: TRBV12-3/TRBV12-4; DNA: TGTGCCAGCAGCCGGGGGACTAGCGGGGGGTCATCCTACAATGAGCAGTTCTTC; CDR3: CASSRGTSGGSSYNEQFF
size: .; length: 14; D: .; J: TRBJ1-2; V: TRBV11-2; DNA: TGTGCCAGCAGCTTAGGGAGGGCCGGGTATGGCTACACCTTC; CDR3: CASSLGRAGYGYTF
size: many; length: 14; D: .; J: TRBJ1-1; V: TRBV6-2/TRBV6-3; DNA: TGTGCCAGCAGTTATTCTGTTTCAGGAACTGAAGCTTTCTTT; CDR3: CASSYSVSGTEAFF
size: many; length: 14; D: TRBD2; J: TRBJ2-5; V: TRBV12-3/TRBV12-4; DNA: TGTGCCAGCAGCTTCCTAGCGGTACAAGAGACCCAGTACTTC; CDR3: CASSFLAVQETQYF
size: few; length: 16; D: TRBD2; J: TRBJ2-3; V: TRBV7-9; DNA: TGTGCCAGCAGCTCCTTGACTAGCGGGGGCGCAGATACGCAGTATTTT; CDR3: CASSSLTSGGADTQYF
size: few; length: 15; D: TRBD1; J: TRBJ2-2; V: TRBV6-2/TRBV6-3; DNA: TGTGCCAGCAGTTACGGGACAGAGAACACCGGGGAGCTGTTTTTT; CDR3: CASSYGTENTGELFF
size: few; length: 17; D: .; J: TRBJ2-6; V: TRBV11-1; DNA: TGTGCCAGCAGCTTAATGTTACAGTACTCTGGGGCCAACGTCCTGACTTTC; CDR3: CASSLMLQYSGANVLTF
size: few; length: 13; D: .; J: TRBJ1-2; V: TRBV19; DNA: TGTGCCAGTACCCCGACAGCTTTCTATGGCTACACCTTC; CDR3: CASTPTAFYGYTF
size: .; length: 14; D: .; J: TRBJ2-3; V: TRBV5-1; DNA: TGCGCCAGCAGCTTGGCCTGGGGGGGCGATACGCAGTATTTT; CDR3: CASSLAWGGDTQYF
size: many; length: 18; D: TRBD2; J: TRBJ2-2; V: TRBV5-1; DNA: TGCGCCAGCAGCTTGGATCCTAGCGGGGTGTCGGCCACCGGGGAGCTGTTTTTT; CDR3: CASSLDPSGVSATGELFF
size: few; length: 14; D: .; J: TRBJ2-7; V: TRBV18; DNA: TGTGCCAGCTCACCGGAGGGCCCATCCTACGAGCAGTACTTC; CDR3: CASSPEGPSYEQYF
size: .; length: 14; D: .; J: TRBJ2-4; V: TRBV5-1; DNA: TGCGCCAGCAGCTTGGGGGACGCGGGAAACATTCAGTACTTC; CDR3: CASSLGDAGNIQYF
size: few; length: 11; D: .; J: TRBJ1-2; V: TRBV28; DNA: TGTGCCAGCAGCCGGGGGTATGGCTACACCTTC; CDR3: CASSRGYGYTF
size: .; length: 14; D: TRBD1; J: TRBJ2-7; V: TRBV19; DNA: TGTGCCAGTAACACCGGACAGGGGACCCACGAGCAGTACTTC; CDR3: CASNTGQGTHEQYF
size: few; length: 14; D: TRBD1; J: TRBJ1-1; V: TRBV7-2; DNA: TGTGCCAGCAGCTCGCGGACAGGATCCACTGAAGCTTTCTTT; CDR3: CASSSRTGSTEAFF
size: few; length: 15; D: .; J: TRBJ2-1; V: TRBV29-1; DNA: TGCAGCGTTGAAGATGAGGATTCGTATCGGGATGAGCAGTTCTTC; CDR3: CSVEDEDSYRDEQFF
size: few; length: 13; D: .; J: TRBJ1-1; V: TRBV18; DNA: TGTGCCAGCTCACCCCTCGCAGGGACTGAAGCTTTCTTT; CDR3: CASSPLAGTEAFF
size: .; length: 12; D: .; J: TRBJ1-2; V: TRBV14; DNA: TGTGCCAGCAGCCAAGCGGCACGGGGCTACACCTTC; CDR3: CASSQAARGYTF
size: many; length: 14; D: .; J: TRBJ1-1; V: TRBV29-1; DNA: TGCAGCGTTGAACTACGGACCCCGGGGACTGAAGCTTTCTTT; CDR3: CSVELRTPGTEAFF
size: few; length: 13; D: .; J: TRBJ2-1; V: TRBV6-2/TRBV6-3; DNA: TGTGCCAGCAGTTATTATGGCCACAATGAGCAGTTCTTC; CDR3: CASSYYGHNEQFF
size: .; length: 14; D: TRBD2; J: TRBJ2-7; V: TRBV2; DNA: TGTGCCAGCAGTACCTCCGGGACTACCTACGAGCAGTACTTC; CDR3: CASSTSGTTYEQYF
size: .; length: 13; D: .; J: TRBJ2-3; V: TRBV19; DNA: TGTGCCAGTAGTTTAACACCCCCAGATACGCAGTATTTT; CDR3: CASSLTPPDTQYF
size: many; length: 15; D: TRBD1; J: TRBJ2-1; V: TRBV6-2/TRBV6-3; DNA: TGTGCCAGCACCTCGGGACAGGGGAATGGAAATGAGCAGTTCTTC; CDR3: CASTSGQGNGNEQFF
size: few; length: 15; D: TRBD1; J: TRBJ2-2; V: TRBV6-5; DNA: TGTGCCAGCAGTTACTGGGCAGGGGGCCCCGGGGAGCTGTTTTTT; CDR3: CASSYWAGGPGELFF